These 27 T cell receptor beta chains share one sample of origin, sequenced in a study of blood T cells in healthy people across ages. Alongside a J-beta primer mix, a sample-barcoded 5' primer served in a second PCR lasting roughly 6 to 11 cycles. TCRdb fed the 5' RACE reads into MiXCR, producing one record per CDR3 protein. The sample carries about 800,000 distinct CDR3 sequences, 25% recorded once. Another study also made use of these data, one on T cells of mothers and their children.

The sample consisted of blood. The receptors stem from a boy between 10 and 17 years old in good health.

This clonotype appeared a few times. The chain carries TRBV5-6 and TRBJ2-7; 12 bases match TRBD1. The length of the CDR3 is 17 residues. The J segment lost 2 bases and the V segment lost 4 bases, leaving 10 bases of the junction unmatched. Germline assignment: CDR1 SGHDT and CDR2 YYEEEE. CDR3 nucleotides: TGTGCCAGCAGCCGGGACAGGGGGCGGTCCGTAACCTACGAGCAGTACTTC. This gives the protein CASSRDRGRSVTYEQYF.

The V call is TRBV20-1, the J call TRBJ2-7, with D possibly matching TRBD2 (6 bases). CDR1 DFQATT and CDR2 SNEGSKA come from the germline V gene (reference sequence). This CDR3 spans 16 amino acids. Trimming shortened V by 0 bases and J by 1 base, and 16 bases separated the two germline ends. As DNA, the CDR3 is TGCAGTGCTAGAGATCCCCCGGGGAGGCTTTCCTACGAGCAGTACTTC. Its translation is CSARDPPGRLSYEQYF.

This clonotype was seen only a few times. V gene TRBV20-1 combines with J gene TRBJ2-3; TRBD2 aligns across 9 bases. CDR1 is DFQATT, CDR2 SNEGSKA, per germline (reference sequence). The length of the CDR3 is 13 residues. The CDR3 loop reads CRGLAGSTDTQYF. CDR3 nucleotide sequence: TGCAGGGGGCTAGCGGGGAGCACAGATACGCAGTATTTT.

The V gene is TRBV29-1, the J gene TRBJ1-2; D unresolved. CDR3 length: 12 amino acids. Germline lookup yields CDR1 SQVTM and CDR2 ANQGSEA. V shed 4 bases and J shed 2 bases, with 8 bases lying between them. CDR3 nucleotides: TGCAGCGTTGTGGCAGAGAACTATGGCTACACCTTC. This encodes CSVVAENYGYTF.

This clonotype appeared a few times. The V and J genes are TRBV3-1 and TRBJ1-2, with 7 bases lining up with TRBD1. This CDR3 is built from 15 residues. The germline V gene has CDR1 LGHDT and CDR2 YNNKEL (reference sequence). The junction had 7 bases not matched to a gene; V was cut back by 3 bases and J by 3 bases. CDR3 DNA: TGTGCCAGCAGCCAGCCTAGACAGGGCTACTATGGCTACACCTTC. This sequence encodes CASSQPRQGYYGYTF.

The chain employs TRBV20-1 and TRBJ2-7; 7 bases are shared with TRBD1. From germline, CDR1 is DFQATT and CDR2 SNEGSKA (reference sequence). The V gene end was trimmed by 5 bases and the J gene end by 1 base; junction bases not matched to a gene: 8. The CDR3 sequence is 14 residues long. The CDR3 reads CSADTGESSYEQYF. CDR3 coding DNA: TGCAGTGCTGATACAGGGGAGAGTTCCTACGAGCAGTACTTC.

The chain carries TRBV7-2 and TRBJ2-2, with 10 bases that match TRBD1. The CDR3 is made up of 18 amino acids. Germline V CDR1 and CDR2: SGHTA, FQGNSA. The junction had 8 bases not matched to a gene; V was cut back by 4 bases and J by 0 bases. The DNA for the CDR3 is TGTGCCAGCAGCTCCAGGACAGGGGGATTTTCGAACACCGGGGAGCTGTTTTTT. Translating it yields CASSSRTGGFSNTGELFF.

The chain combines TRBV27 with TRBJ1-1, with D tentatively TRBD1 (6 bases). With 3 bases removed from V and 1 base from J, the gap between germline ends came to 24 bases. The CDR3 is made up of 19 amino acids. CDR1 is MNHEY, CDR2 SMNVEV, per germline (reference sequence). This CDR3 reads CASSFLRGHGSGRNTEAFF. The CDR3 DNA is TGTGCCAGCAGTTTCCTTAGGGGACATGGGTCAGGGCGGAACACTGAAGCTTTCTTT.

This clonotype was detected only once. The junction does not match germline at one end; this may be a read error. V usage is TRBV7-9 and J usage is TRBJ2-5; 7 nucleotides align to TRBD2. The CDR3 sequence is 16 residues long. CDR1 is SEHNR, CDR2 FQNEAQ, per germline (reference sequence). The CDR3 coding sequence is TGTGCCAGCAGCCCTGGCGGAGCGGGGACCCAACAGACCCAGTACTTC. Translating it yields CASSPGGAGTQQTQYF.

This chain joins TRBV28 and TRBJ2-2; D is tentatively TRBD1 or TRBD2 (5 bases each). The CDR3 has 15 amino acids. Germline V gene lookup returns CDR1 MDHEN and CDR2 SYDVKM. V lost 7 bases and J lost 4, with 16 bases in between. The CDR3 spells CASTPPGGGTGELFF. Here the CDR3 DNA reads TGTGCCAGCACCCCTCCTGGGGGTGGCACCGGGGAGCTGTTTTTT.

The chain combines TRBV12-3 or TRBV12-4 with TRBJ1-4, with D possibly being TRBD1 (5 bases). The length of the CDR3 is 14 residues. Trimming cost V 5 bases and J 8 bases, with 15 bases left between them. The CDR3 here is CASSPDRKGEKLFF. DNA for the CDR3: TGTGCCAGCAGTCCTGACAGAAAAGGAGAAAAACTGTTTTTT.

The J gene is TRBJ1-2, the V gene TRBV6-2 or TRBV6-3, with D possibly matching TRBD1 (5 bases). CDR3 size: 11 residues. V lost 5 bases to trimming and J lost 13 bases, with 14 bases between them. Per germline, CDR1 MNHEY and CDR2 SVGEGT. This CDR3 is CASSQGGTITF. CDR3 coding DNA: TGTGCCAGCAGTCAAGGCGGGACGATCACCTTC.

The rearrangement uses TRBV4-2 and TRBJ2-7; D is tentatively TRBD1 or TRBD2 (5 bases each). This CDR3 is 19 amino acids long. Trimming cost V 0 bases and J 1 base, with 22 bases left between them. Germline CDR1 reads LGHNA; CDR2 reads YNFKEQ. The CDR3 nucleotides read TGTGCCAGCAGCCAAGATGGGGGTGGCGGTACGAAACGATCCTACGAGCAGTACTTC. It is translated as CASSQDGGGGTKRSYEQYF.

V is TRBV2 and J is TRBJ2-5, with D tentatively TRBD2 (5 bases). Germline lookup yields CDR1 SNHLY and CDR2 FYNNEI. Trimming removed 7 bases at V and 4 bases at J, with 10 bases between. CDR3 length equals 12 residues. CDR3 DNA sequence: TGTGCCAGCAACAGCGGAGGAGAGACCCAGTACTTC. It codes for CASNSGGETQYF.

J is TRBJ2-1 and V is TRBV28; TRBD1 agrees at 7 bases. The J call may be wrong; the DNA end is better matched by TRBJ2-7. The CDR3 consists of 15 residues. The germline CDR1 and CDR2 sequences are MDHEN and SYDVKM. CDR3 loop: CASSLPDRSFYEQYF. The CDR3 DNA reads as TGTGCCAGCAGTTTACCGGACAGGTCGTTCTACGAGCAGTACTTC.

Only a few counts were recorded for this clonotype. At one end the junction does not follow the germline gene, possibly because of a read error. J is TRBJ2-7 and V is TRBV7-2; 9 nucleotides agree with TRBD1. Germline assignment: CDR1 SGHTA and CDR2 FQGNSA. The CDR3 runs to 18 residues. Here the CDR3 DNA reads TGCGCCAGCAGTTCCCGGGACAGGGAGTTCGAAAACTCCTACGAGCAGTACTTC. This codes for CASSSRDREFENSYEQYF.

The chain recombines TRBV3-1 with TRBJ2-3; D not certain. The CDR3 is 14 amino acids. The V end was cut by 3 bases, the J end by 0 bases, with 7 bases between. Looked up from germline, CDR1 is LGHDT and CDR2 is YNNKEL (reference sequence). The CDR3 sequence: CASSQIGSTDTQYF. The CDR3 DNA is TGTGCCAGCAGCCAGATCGGAAGCACAGATACGCAGTATTTT.

This clonotype was observed once. V and J are TRBV20-1 and TRBJ1-1; D ambiguous. Germline CDR1 is DFQATT and CDR2 is SNEGSKA (reference sequence). The CDR3 runs 12 residues. Trimming took 7 bases from V and 1 from J, leaving 10 bases between them. The CDR3 loop is CSVFVGNTEAFF. As DNA, the CDR3 is TGCAGTGTCTTCGTGGGGAACACTGAAGCTTTCTTT.

The gene calls are TRBV2 and TRBJ1-3; TRBD1 is a possible D gene (6 bases). Trimming left V 4 bases short and J 2 bases short, with 12 bases between. Germline values: CDR1 SNHLY, CDR2 FYNNEI. The length of the CDR3 is 15 residues. The CDR3 reads CASSALGTTGNTIYF. The CDR3 nucleotides read TGTGCCAGCAGTGCGTTAGGGACAACTGGAAACACCATATATTTT.

The chain links TRBV9 to TRBJ2-7; a possible D gene is TRBD2 (6 bases). Per the germline V gene, CDR1 is SGDLS and CDR2 is YYNGEE. The CDR3 consists of 15 residues. Trimming took off 0 bases at V and 7 bases at J, with 17 bases between the two ends. The CDR3 is CASSVAGRAGGEQYF. The CDR3 coding sequence is TGTGCCAGCAGCGTAGCGGGACGGGCCGGGGGTGAGCAGTACTTC.

In this sample, this clonotype turned up a few times. V usage is TRBV12-3 or TRBV12-4 and J usage is TRBJ1-5; 8 nucleotides align to TRBD1. J lost 1 base, V lost 5 bases, and 7 bases had no gene match. This CDR3 contains 16 residues. CDR3 DNA sequence: TGTGCCAGCAGTGCAGGGGGCGCGTTAAGCAATCAGCCCCAGCATTTT. The encoded protein is CASSAGGALSNQPQHF.

This clonotype showed up many times. The rearrangement uses TRBV28 and TRBJ2-5, with 15 bases that match TRBD2. The CDR3 sequence is 18 residues long. The ends lost 1 base at V and 4 bases at J; junction bases unmatched: 7. Germline CDR1 and CDR2: MDHEN and SYDVKM. DNA of the CDR3: TGTGCCAGCAGTTTATATCCTGGGACTAGCGGGAGGAGAGAGACCCAGTACTTC. Its translation is CASSLYPGTSGRRETQYF.

This clonotype was seen only a few times. At one boundary the junction diverges from the germline segment, which might be a read error. The chain links TRBV20-1 to TRBJ1-1; TRBD1 matches at 8 bases. CDR1 is DFQATT and CDR2 is SNEGSKA in the germline V gene (reference sequence). CDR3 length: 15 amino acids. The CDR3 coding sequence is TGCAGTGCTAGCGAGGACAGGGCTGTCTTTCCTGAAGCTCTCTTT. This sequence encodes CSASEDRAVFPEALF.

This clonotype was observed a handful of times. The chain couples TRBV6-2 or TRBV6-3 to TRBJ1-2; D is undetermined. Germline values: CDR1 MNHEY, CDR2 SVGEGT. Trimming removed 3 bases from V and 6 bases from J, with 5 bases in between. This CDR3 spans 11 amino acids. Here the CDR3 reads CASSYKDGYTF. The CDR3 bases are TGTGCCAGCAGTTATAAGGATGGCTACACCTTC.

This clonotype was picked up a small number of times. CDR3 DNA: TGTGCCAGCAGCCCCGGACTAGCGTCGAGCAATACGCAGTATTTT. It is translated as CASSPGLASSNTQYF. The J gene is TRBJ2-3, the V gene TRBV7-2, with 9 bases matching TRBD2. The CDR3 has 15 amino acids. Germline V CDR1 and CDR2: SGHTA, FQGNSA. Unmatched junction bases numbered 10, after V lost 5 bases and J lost 7 bases.

The chain is built from TRBV7-8 and TRBJ2-6; TRBD1 is a possible D gene (5 bases). Between the trimmed V and J ends, which lost 5 bases and 2 bases, there was a span of 13 bases. Germline V gives CDR1 SGHVS, CDR2 FQNEAQ. This CDR3 has 16 residues. The CDR3 reads CASSGQGRAGANVLTF. DNA of the CDR3: TGTGCCAGCAGCGGCCAGGGCAGGGCTGGGGCCAACGTCCTGACTTTC.

The table lists this clonotype with a few counts. The CDR3 loop is CATSAPHRGKETQYF. CDR3 nucleotide sequence: TGTGCCACCAGCGCCCCTCACAGGGGTAAGGAGACCCAGTACTTC. The J gene is TRBJ2-5, the V gene TRBV15; 7 bases line up with TRBD1. There are 15 residues in the CDR3. J lost 5 bases, V lost 5 bases, and 11 bases had no gene match. Germline CDR1 and CDR2: LNHNV and YYDKDF (reference sequence).